The 26 T cell receptor beta chains in this list originate from one sample, sequenced in a study of post-analysis software for immune sequencing data. Points from the study as a whole: Roughly 5 TRBV segments, including TRBV5-6, TRBV5-1 and TRBV20-1, were more frequent in patients than controls.

Sequencing libraries made from TCR beta cDNA carried unique molecular identifiers. TCRdb ran MiXCR on the PCR reads and lists one entry per CDR3 protein. The sample holds roughly 540,000 distinct CDR3 sequences, approximately 34% seen once. Antigens of these TCRs are unknown. Source material: blood. The receptors were sampled from a girl aged 2-17 years with multiple sclerosis.

Only a few counts were recorded for this clonotype. CDR3 in DNA: TGCGCCAGCAGCTTGGGGGCCCCGGGGGATCAGCCCCAGCATTTT. Translated: CASSLGAPGDQPQHF. This chain joins TRBV5-1 and TRBJ1-5; D possibly corresponds to TRBD1 (5 bases). V lost 0 bases to trimming and J lost 5 bases, with 12 bases between them. The CDR3 has 15 amino acids. Germline CDR1 is SGHRS and CDR2 is YFSETQ.

Here the CDR3 reads CSARAQGRIYEQYF. CDR3 nucleotides: TGCAGTGCTAGGGCACAGGGCAGAATTTACGAGCAGTACTTC. This chain joins TRBV20-1 and TRBJ2-7; perhaps TRBD1 as D (6 bases). The CDR3 consists of 14 residues. The V end was cut by 3 bases, the J end by 4 bases, with 16 bases between. CDR1 is DFQATT, CDR2 SNEGSKA, per germline (reference sequence).

The chain employs TRBV29-1 and TRBJ2-4, with 7 positions matching TRBD1. The J call may be in error: the DNA end matches TRBJ2-7 better. Germline CDR1 is SQVTM and CDR2 is ANQGSEA. This CDR3 comprises 13 residues. The CDR3 here is CSAMTGSNNEQYF. The CDR3 coding sequence is TGCAGCGCGATGACAGGGAGTAACAACGAGCAGTACTTC.

This clonotype was observed many times. A much larger clone differs by one base, so this may be a read error. This chain links TRBV12-3 or TRBV12-4 with TRBJ2-3; D not resolved. This CDR3 has 12 amino acids. CDR3 nucleotides: TGTGCCAGCAGTTTTTTCCCAGATGCGCAGTATTTT. This encodes CASSFFPDAQYF.

The chain recombines TRBV5-1 with TRBJ1-2; 7 bases match TRBD1. This CDR3 spans 14 amino acids. Per germline, CDR1 SGHRS and CDR2 YFSETQ. Trimming took 0 bases from V and 6 from J; bases not matched to a gene: 5. The chain's CDR3 is CASSLDRGTDGYTF. The DNA of the CDR3 is TGCGCCAGCAGCTTGGACAGGGGAACGGATGGCTACACCTTC.

This clonotype was detected many times. The chain uses TRBV29-1 and TRBJ2-5; 8 bases are a match to TRBD1. V was pared by 7 bases and J by 4 bases, with 5 bases of the junction left unmatched. CDR1 and CDR2 (germline): SQVTM, ANQGSEA. CDR3 length equals 12 residues. Here the CDR3 DNA reads TGCAGCGCCGGGGGACAGGCAGAGACCCAGTACTTC. Residues: CSAGGQAETQYF.

Here the CDR3 reads CATSGGQGALGYTF. In DNA, the CDR3 is TGTGCCACCAGTGGAGGACAGGGCGCCCTAGGCTACACCTTC. V and J are TRBV24-1 and TRBJ1-2; the match to TRBD1 covers 8 bases. V trimming: 5 bases; J trimming: 8 bases; junction bases outside the gene matches: 9. CDR1 and CDR2 from the germline V gene are KGHDR and SFDVKD. The CDR3 length is 14 residues.

This chain joins TRBV5-1 and TRBJ2-7; weak D call: TRBD1 (6 bases). Germline lookup yields CDR1 SGHRS and CDR2 YFSETQ. This CDR3 is built from 15 residues. Trimming took 0 bases from V and 3 from J, leaving 13 bases between them. CDR3 protein: CASSLVSGTIYEQYF. The CDR3 DNA reads TGCGCCAGCAGCTTGGTATCAGGGACAATCTACGAGCAGTACTTC. Full variable domain (outside the CDR3, taken from reference TRBV5-1 and TRBJ2-7): KAGVTQTPRYLIKTRGQQVTLSCSPISGHRSVSWYQQTPGQGLQFLFEYFSETQRNKGNFPGRFSGRQFSNSRSEMNVSTLELGDSALYLCASSLVSGTIYEQYFGPGTRLTVT.

The rearrangement uses TRBV11-2 and TRBJ2-3; 9 nucleotides align to TRBD2. Germline V CDR1 and CDR2: SGHAT, FQNNGV. The CDR3 runs to 15 residues. V lost 3 bases to trimming and J lost 2 bases; unmatched junction nucleotides: 3. CDR3 residues: CASSFSGSSTDTQYF. CDR3 nucleotides: TGTGCCAGCAGCTTTAGCGGGAGCTCCACAGATACGCAGTATTTT.

The genes are TRBV6-5 and TRBJ1-2, with TRBD1 as a possible D gene (5 bases). The germline V gene encodes CDR1 MNHEY and CDR2 SVGAGI. The CDR3 is 14 amino acids. V was shortened by 5 bases and J by 8 bases, with 18 bases between the two germline ends. The DNA for the CDR3 is TGTGCCAGCAGTGGGACGGGCCAAACCCGGGGCTACACCTTC. Translated: CASSGTGQTRGYTF.

The V gene is TRBV27, the J gene TRBJ2-1; 10 nucleotides agree with TRBD1. The CDR3 totals 18 residues. V lost 5 bases and J lost 4; bases outside the gene matches: 14. Germline CDR1 is MNHEY and CDR2 is SMNVEV (reference sequence). The CDR3 region is CASSHLTGGSSLYNEQFF. The CDR3 nucleotides read TGTGCCAGCAGTCACCTGACAGGGGGCTCCTCGTTATACAATGAGCAGTTCTTC.

The chain combines TRBV6-6 with TRBJ2-3; perhaps TRBD1 as D (5 bases). Germline values: CDR1 MNHNY, CDR2 SVGAGI (reference sequence). The V and J ends lost 2 bases and 3 bases respectively, with 12 bases between them. The CDR3 covers 15 residues. CDR3 in amino acids: CASSYPTRVTDTQYF. CDR3 nucleotides: TGTGCCAGCAGTTACCCGACCAGGGTGACAGATACGCAGTATTTT.

This clonotype occurred many times. The rearrangement joins TRBV12-3 or TRBV12-4 to TRBJ2-5, with 9 bases fitting TRBD2. The CDR3 has 16 amino acids. J lost 5 bases, V lost 1 base, and 8 bases had no gene match. Here the CDR3 reads CASSLELAGTRETQYF. In nucleotides, the CDR3 is TGTGCCAGCAGTTTAGAGCTAGCGGGGACACGGGAGACCCAGTACTTC.

This clonotype occurred a few times. The chain employs TRBV7-9 and TRBJ1-2; D gene uncertain. Per the germline V gene, CDR1 is SEHNR and CDR2 is FQNEAQ (reference sequence). Trimming shortened V by 5 bases and J by 1 base, and 8 bases separated the two germline ends. The CDR3 totals 13 residues. The CDR3 here is CASSPFLNYGYTF. The DNA for the CDR3 is TGTGCCAGCAGCCCGTTCCTTAACTATGGCTACACCTTC.

This clonotype was seen a few times. This chain uses TRBV20-1 with TRBJ1-1; 8 nucleotides line up with TRBD1. Trimming removed 5 bases from V and 5 bases from J; junction bases left unmatched: 7. The CDR3 is made up of 13 amino acids. Per the germline V gene, CDR1 is DFQATT and CDR2 is SNEGSKA (reference sequence). As DNA, the CDR3 is TGCAGTGCTCGGGACAGGAGTGTTACTGAAGCTTTCTTT. It encodes CSARDRSVTEAFF.

This clonotype showed up many times. This chain uses TRBV6-6 with TRBJ2-6; D ambiguous. The CDR3 covers 12 residues. V was clipped by 5 bases and J by 4 bases, with 3 bases between them. CDR1 is MNHNY, CDR2 SVGAGI, per germline (reference sequence). CDR3 nucleotides: TGTGCCAGCAGTGGAGGGGCCAACGTCCTGACTTTC. As protein: CASSGGANVLTF.

The chain uses TRBV5-1 and TRBJ2-2; D ambiguous. The CDR3 has 12 amino acids. With 5 bases removed from V and 6 bases from J, the gap between germline ends came to 8 bases. CDR1 SGHRS and CDR2 YFSETQ come from the germline V gene. The CDR3, as DNA: TGCGCCAGCAGTTTCCAGCCCGGGGAGCTGTTTTTT. Translated, it gives CASSFQPGELFF. Together with reference TRBV5-1 and TRBJ2-2, the CDR3 gives the full variable domain: KAGVTQTPRYLIKTRGQQVTLSCSPISGHRSVSWYQQTPGQGLQFLFEYFSETQRNKGNFPGRFSGRQFSNSRSEMNVSTLELGDSALYLCASSFQPGELFFGEGSRLTVL.

The CDR3 loop is CSARDTSGAYRTYGYTF. CDR3 bases: TGCAGTGCTAGAGACACCTCCGGGGCCTACAGGACCTATGGCTACACCTTC. The rearrangement joins TRBV20-1 to TRBJ1-2, with TRBD1 as a possible D gene (5 bases). V was cut by 0 bases and J by 4 bases, with 21 bases left in between. From germline, CDR1 is DFQATT and CDR2 SNEGSKA (reference sequence). This CDR3 contains 17 residues.

The genes are TRBV19 and TRBJ1-2; D is unclear. Per germline, CDR1 LNHDA and CDR2 SQIVND (reference sequence). The CDR3 consists of 12 residues. V lost 7 bases and J 5 bases, leaving 11 bases between the germline ends. For the CDR3, the DNA is TGTGCCAGTACGGGAACACCTTATGGCTACACCTTC. Translated, it gives CASTGTPYGYTF.

Ten or more counts support this clonotype. The chain joins TRBV7-9 to TRBJ2-7; no definite D call. Trimming removed 4 bases from V and 0 bases from J, with 7 bases in between. In germline, CDR1 is SEHNR, CDR2 FQNEAQ (reference sequence). The CDR3 consists of 13 residues. The CDR3 region has the DNA TGTGCCAGCAGCTCACCTACCTCCTACGAGCAGTACTTC. Its translation is CASSSPTSYEQYF.

This clonotype appeared a few times. This chain links TRBV5-6 with TRBJ2-1; TRBD2 might be the D (6 bases). Trimming shortened V by 3 bases and J by 8 bases, and 12 bases separated the two germline ends. Germline values: CDR1 SGHDT, CDR2 YYEEEE. There are 13 residues in the CDR3. The CDR3 here is CASSWDSLDEQFF. CDR3 in DNA: TGTGCCAGCAGCTGGGACTCCCTGGATGAGCAGTTCTTC.

The gene calls are TRBV6-2 or TRBV6-3 and TRBJ2-7; a possible D gene is TRBD1 (5 bases). Trimming pared 7 bases from V and 5 bases from J, leaving 12 bases between. The CDR3 spans 12 residues. CDR1 and CDR2 (germline): MNHEY, SVGEGT. The DNA for the CDR3 is TGTGCCAGCATGGGGCAGCCCGACGAGCAGTACTTC. It translates to CASMGQPDEQYF.

The V gene is TRBV7-9, the J gene TRBJ1-1; D is perhaps TRBD1 (5 bases). Between the trimmed V and J ends, which lost 8 bases and 4 bases, there was a span of 17 bases. Germline assignment: CDR1 SEHNR and CDR2 FQNEAQ (reference sequence). This CDR3 contains 14 residues. The chain's CDR3 is CASGFSGSVTEAFF. CDR3 in DNA: TGTGCCAGCGGATTCTCAGGGTCGGTCACTGAAGCTTTCTTT.

The chain joins TRBV5-1 to TRBJ1-4, with 7 nucleotides matching TRBD1. In germline, CDR1 is SGHRS, CDR2 YFSETQ. The CDR3 is made up of 14 amino acids. Germline trimming cut 4 bases from V and 5 bases from J; bases unmatched to any gene: 5. The CDR3: CASSGDRQNEKLFF. The CDR3 region has the DNA TGCGCCAGCAGCGGGGACAGACAGAATGAAAAACTGTTTTTT. Full variable domain (remainder filled in from reference TRBV5-1 and TRBJ1-4): KAGVTQTPRYLIKTRGQQVTLSCSPISGHRSVSWYQQTPGQGLQFLFEYFSETQRNKGNFPGRFSGRQFSNSRSEMNVSTLELGDSALYLCASSGDRQNEKLFFGSGTQLSVL.

This clonotype was picked up a small number of times. CDR3: CASSPPSPWQFF. In DNA form, the CDR3 reads TGTGCCAGCAGCCCGCCCTCCCCCTGGCAGTTCTTC. The gene calls are TRBV7-2 and TRBJ2-1; D unresolved. From germline, CDR1 is SGHTA and CDR2 FQGNSA. V dropped 5 bases and J dropped 12 bases, with 14 bases sitting between them. This CDR3 comprises 12 residues.

This clonotype appeared a few times. The chain recombines TRBV13 with TRBJ2-1; D perhaps matches TRBD1 (6 bases). CDR1 is PRHDT and CDR2 is FYEKMQ in the germline V gene (reference sequence). This CDR3 has 15 residues. Trimming took off 1 base at V and 5 bases at J, with 12 bases between the two ends. As DNA, the CDR3 is TGTGCCAGCAGCTTAGACAGGGCGACCCACAATGAGCAGTTCTTC. As protein: CASSLDRATHNEQFF.